This T cell receptor (beta chain) appears in the sequencing data of a study of shared clonotypes between healthy human individuals. Overall study: For every donor, three CD4 naive, three CD4 memory, two CD8 naive and one CD8 memory plates were used.

A word on this clone: Other DNA sequences from this sample encode an identical CDR3 as well.

Germline V gives CDR1 MNHEY, CDR2 SMNVEV (reference sequence). V trimming: 3 bases; J trimming: 2 bases; junction bases outside the gene matches: 7. This CDR3 spans 15 amino acids. TCRdb's copy holds only in-frame clones and misses some; the assay was immunoSEQ multiplex PCR. The data hold more than 2 million clones, with 90% to 95% observed a single time. Naive CD8 isolation took CD45RO-negative cells positively selected for CCR7 and excluded terminally differentiated effector memory CD45RA+ cells. This TCR was recovered from a man aged 18 to 29 in good health. Some clones in this sample may be carry-over from other donors' samples. Specimen: naive CD8+ T cells from PBMCs. This chain links TRBV27 with TRBJ2-7; 7 bases align to TRBD2. The CDR3 spells CASSLLSGGTYEQYF. CDR3 DNA sequence: TGTGCCAGCAGTTTGTTATCCGGGGGGACCTACGAGCAGTACTTC.